Detailed here is one TCR beta chain. Its cognate antigen is unknown. This sample stems from a study of OX40 agonist ivuxolimab in advanced cancers. Background on the study: Patients were treated with intravenous ivuxolimab, dosed at 0.01 to 10 mg/kg and infused every 2 weeks. Whole-study findings and limits: Among the nonresponders, some also had low normalized T-cell clonal expansion. Which antigen the expanded peripheral T cells recognized is unknown. CD4+ and CD8+ T cells in blood underwent clonal expansion by week 6 at 0.1 to 3.0 mg/kg.

Some clones are missing from TCRdb's copy, which holds only in-frame ones; the method was immunoSEQ multiplex PCR. The sample has tens of thousands of clones; 70% to 85% are singletons. V dropped 7 bases and J dropped 8 bases, with 11 bases sitting between them. Germline CDR1 reads MGHDK; CDR2 reads SYGVNS. The CDR3 runs 11 residues. V usage is TRBV25-1 and J usage is TRBJ1-1; D is unresolved. Material: CD4+ or CD8+ T cells sorted from blood, obtained in a trial of the OX40 agonist ivuxolimab. This clonotype was obtained from an adult with an advanced solid tumor such as melanoma, head and neck, liver or kidney cancer. In nucleotides, the CDR3 is TGTGCCAGCAAGGTTTTGGGGGAAGCTTTCTTT. Its translation is CASKVLGEAFF.